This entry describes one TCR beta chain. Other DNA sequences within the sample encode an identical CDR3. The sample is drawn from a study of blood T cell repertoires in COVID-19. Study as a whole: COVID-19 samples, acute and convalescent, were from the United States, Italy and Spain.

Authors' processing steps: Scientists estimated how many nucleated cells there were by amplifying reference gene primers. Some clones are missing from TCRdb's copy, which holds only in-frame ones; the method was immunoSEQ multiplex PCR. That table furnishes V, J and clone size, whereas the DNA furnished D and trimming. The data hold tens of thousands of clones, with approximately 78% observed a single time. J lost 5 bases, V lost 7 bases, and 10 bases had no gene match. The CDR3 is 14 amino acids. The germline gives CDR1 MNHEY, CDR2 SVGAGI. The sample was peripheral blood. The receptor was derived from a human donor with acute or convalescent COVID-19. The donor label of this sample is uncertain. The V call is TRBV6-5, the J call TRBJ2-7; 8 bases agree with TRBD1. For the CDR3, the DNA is TGTGCCAGCACCCCCGGGACAGGTGGGGACGAGCAGTACTTC. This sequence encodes CASTPGTGGDEQYF.